The entry below describes one T cell receptor beta chain. What it binds is unknown. Researchers turned away patients with other autoimmune diseases, uncontrolled infections, pregnancy or lactation. Clinical symptoms, serum thyroxine, TRAb, thyroid ultrasound and orbital computed tomography determined diagnosis. The sample comes from a study of Graves' ophthalmopathy and Graves' hyperthyroidism. Study-wide results and caveats: In blood appeared most of the expanded thyroid clonotypes whose frequency exceeded 0.001. Ophthalmopathy versus stable hyperthyroidism: 13-signature model gave roughly 88% sensitivity, 80% to 84% specificity.

V gave up 3 bases and J gave up 6 bases, with 9 bases separating them. Germline CDR1 SGHNT, CDR2 YYREEE (reference sequence). CDR3 length: 13 amino acids. The TCR beta CDR3 regions underwent amplification from RNA transcripts. RT-PCR was first run with HTBI primers, then multiplex PCR in a second round. TCRdb reprocessed the multiplex PCR reads with MiXCR, giving one entry per CDR3 protein. The profile shows about 1.2 million distinct CDR3 sequences, 35% to 45% of them singletons. The rearrangement uses TRBV5-4 and TRBJ2-2; D gene unclear. This clonotype was obtained from an adult man with Graves' hyperthyroidism. Sequenced input: peripheral blood or thyroid tissue (not recorded which). CDR3 protein: CASSYFWAGELFF. Here the CDR3 DNA reads TGTGCCAGCAGCTATTTTTGGGCCGGGGAGCTGTTTTTT.